A single sample gave rise to the 16 T cell receptor beta chains below, sequenced in a study of persistence of HIV-infected CD4 T cells. The libraries were made with immunoSEQ version 4 in survey mode. Some clones are missing from TCRdb's copy, which holds only in-frame ones; the method was immunoSEQ multiplex PCR. The sample comprises some 30,000 clones, around four fifths of which are singletons, and 0.81% rests with the top ten. Antigens of these TCRs are unknown. Cells were stimulated with CMV-infected fibroblast lysates at roughly 10 ug/mL. CD40L-negative CD69-negative CD45RO-high memory CD4+ T cells were sorted as populations depleted of antigen-responding cells. Specimen: CD4+ T cells sorted from PBMCs after roughly 19-hour stimulation, collected from a patient who received antiretroviral therapy. Receptors were obtained from an adult woman with HIV who was CMV-seropositive.

J is TRBJ2-1 and V is TRBV6-5, with 12 bases matching TRBD2. Trimming took 5 bases from V and 6 from J; bases not matched to a gene: 5. The CDR3 is 15 amino acids. Looked up from germline, CDR1 is MNHEY and CDR2 is SVGAGI. CDR3 in amino acids: CASSTLAGGFNEQFF. As DNA, the CDR3 is TGTGCCAGCAGTACACTAGCGGGGGGTTTCAATGAGCAGTTCTTC.

The V gene is TRBV11-2, the J gene TRBJ1-5; 8 positions match TRBD1. This CDR3 region has 17 residues. J was trimmed by 0 bases and V by 5 bases; bases with no gene match: 9. Looked up from germline, CDR1 is SGHAT and CDR2 is FQNNGV. CDR3 sequence reads: CASSVDRGSRSNQPQHF. DNA for the CDR3: TGTGCCAGCAGCGTCGACAGGGGAAGTCGTAGCAATCAGCCCCAGCATTTT. Full variable domain (missing parts from reference TRBV11-2 and TRBJ1-5): EAGVAQSPRYKIIEKRQSVAFWCNPISGHATLYWYQQILGQGPKLLIQFQNNGVVDDSQLPKDRFSAERLKGVDSTLKIQPAKLEDSAVYLCASSVDRGSRSNQPQHFGDGTRLSIL.

This chain uses TRBV6-5 with TRBJ2-4, with 8 bases that match TRBD1. The CDR3 runs to 14 residues. CDR1 MNHEY and CDR2 SVGAGI come from the germline V gene. V dropped 5 bases and J dropped 5; count of bases not matched to a gene: 5. The CDR3 nucleotides are TGTGCCAGCAGTCGTGACAGGGGAGAAAACATTCAGTACTTC. Encoded protein: CASSRDRGENIQYF.

The V call is TRBV10-2, the J call TRBJ2-7; D gene unclear. The CDR3 is made up of 12 amino acids. CDR1 and CDR2 (germline): WSHSY, SAAADI. Trimming stripped 0 bases from V and 3 bases from J, with 3 bases between. The CDR3 spells CASSESYYEQYV. The CDR3 nucleotides read TGCGCCAGCAGTGAGTCCTACTACGAGCAGTACGTC.

The chain combines TRBV27 with TRBJ2-4; 7 positions agree with TRBD1. From germline, CDR1 is MNHEY and CDR2 SMNVEV (reference sequence). This CDR3 region has 16 residues. Trimming removed 8 bases from V and 1 base from J; junction bases left unmatched: 11. The CDR3 here is CASAGLQGSAKNIQYF. The CDR3 coding sequence is TGTGCCAGCGCCGGCCTACAGGGGAGTGCCAAAAACATTCAGTACTTC.

This clone appeared once. The gene calls are TRBV29-1 and TRBJ1-1; perhaps TRBD1 as D (5 bases). Trimming removed 4 bases from V and 5 bases from J, with 17 bases in between. The V gene's germline CDR1 is SQVTM and CDR2 ANQGSEA. The CDR3 runs 14 residues. The CDR3 DNA reads TGCAGCGTTGGGGGCCGGGGGGTAGGGACTGAAGCTTTCTTT. It is translated as CSVGGRGVGTEAFF. Drawing the rest from reference TRBV29-1 and TRBJ1-1, the complete variable domain is SAVISQKPSRDICQRGTSLTIQCQVDSQVTMMFWYRQQPGQSLTLIATANQGSEATYESGFVIDKFPISRPNLTFSTLTVSNMSPEDSSIYLCSVGGRGVGTEAFFGQGTRLTVV.

This chain connects TRBV30 to TRBJ1-1, with D unresolved. CDR1 is GTSNPN, CDR2 SVGIG, per germline (reference sequence). The CDR3 has 14 residues. Trimming stripped 4 bases from V and 4 bases from J, with 16 bases between. CDR3 protein: CAWKRIISSTEAFF. In DNA form, the CDR3 reads TGTGCCTGGAAGAGGATAATTTCCAGCACTGAAGCTTTCTTT.

The CDR3 nucleotides are TGTGCCAGCAGTGAAGACGGGTACGATCAGCCCCAGCATTTT. This translates into CASSEDGYDQPQHF. This rearrangement joins TRBV6-1 to TRBJ1-5; no definite D call. This CDR3 spans 14 amino acids. Germline CDR1 MNHNS, CDR2 SASEGT. The V and J ends lost 1 base and 5 bases respectively, with 9 bases between them.

The rearrangement joins TRBV4-2 to TRBJ1-2; a weak D match, TRBD1 (6 bases). With 1 base removed from V and 2 bases from J, the gap between germline ends came to 8 bases. Germline CDR1 reads LGHNA; CDR2 reads YNFKEQ. The CDR3 covers 14 residues. The CDR3 here is CASSQGTENYGYTF. CDR3 bases: TGTGCCAGCAGCCAAGGGACAGAGAACTATGGCTACACCTTC.

The chain employs TRBV9 and TRBJ2-2, with D tentatively TRBD2 (6 bases). The CDR3 is 14 amino acids. The V end lost 2 bases, the J end lost 4 bases, and 9 bases lay between the germline ends. Germline-derived CDR1 and CDR2 are SGDLS and YYNGEE. The chain's CDR3 is CASSVVGGTGELFF. Here the CDR3 DNA reads TGTGCCAGCAGCGTTGTGGGGGGCACCGGGGAGCTGTTTTTT.

This clone was seen more than once but under ten times. The chain employs TRBV4-1 and TRBJ1-2, with a possible D match to TRBD1 (5 bases). The CDR3 consists of 17 residues. From germline, CDR1 is MGHRA and CDR2 YSYEKL. With 0 bases removed from V and 5 bases from J, the gap between germline ends came to 19 bases. CDR3 coding DNA: TGCGCCAGCAGCCAAGAGATGAGTGCGGGCAGGGTTTATGGCTACACCTTC. It yields the protein CASSQEMSAGRVYGYTF.

V is TRBV18 and J is TRBJ1-4, with no clear D. The CDR3 length is 17 residues. Germline loops: CDR1 KGHSH, CDR2 LQKENI. The germline V and J ends were trimmed by 6 bases and 1 base, with 18 bases remaining between them. The CDR3 here is CASSPRRASRTNEKLFF. In nucleotides, the CDR3 is TGTGCCAGCTCGCCGCGCCGGGCGAGCAGAACTAATGAAAAACTGTTTTTT. Complete variable domain (other parts from reference TRBV18 and TRBJ1-4): NAGVMQNPRHLVRRRGQEARLRCSPMKGHSHVYWYRQLPEEGLKFMVYLQKENIIDESGMPKERFSAEFPKEGPSILRIQQVVRGDSAAYFCASSPRRASRTNEKLFFGSGTQLSVL.

The chain uses TRBV10-3 and TRBJ1-1; D not certain. This CDR3 comprises 13 residues. Germline CDR1 is ENHRY and CDR2 is SYGVKD. Trimming cost V 0 bases and J 3 bases, with 5 bases left between them. The CDR3 DNA is TGTGCCATCAGTGAGTCAGCGGACACTGAAGCTTTCTTT. Its protein product is CAISESADTEAFF.

The rearrangement uses TRBV3-1 (or the pseudogene TRBV3-2) and TRBJ2-5, with a tentative D call TRBD1 (6 bases). Trimming removed 3 bases at V and 7 bases at J, with 15 bases between. The germline V gene encodes CDR1 LGHDT and CDR2 YNNKEL (reference sequence). The CDR3 consists of 14 residues. CDR3 nucleotides: TGTGCCAGCAGCCACACCGACAGGAAGGGGACCCAGTACTTC. Its protein product is CASSHTDRKGTQYF.

The chain couples TRBV29-1 to TRBJ1-5; possible D gene TRBD1, 5 bases. Looked up from germline, CDR1 is SQVTM and CDR2 is ANQGSEA. V lost 4 bases and J 1 base, leaving 8 bases between the germline ends. CDR3 length equals 13 residues. The CDR3 is CSVAGGSNQPQHF. In DNA, the CDR3 is TGCAGCGTTGCTGGGGGAAGCAATCAGCCCCAGCATTTT.

The chain carries TRBV5-1 and TRBJ1-2; a weak D match, TRBD1 (5 bases). This CDR3 has 14 residues. The ends were cut back, 0 bases at V and 2 bases at J, with 8 bases in the middle. Germline-derived CDR1 and CDR2 are SGHRS and YFSETQ. The CDR3 protein is CASSLGGTNYGYTF. The CDR3 bases are TGCGCCAGCAGCTTGGGTGGGACGAACTATGGCTACACCTTC. The variable domain in full, completed from reference TRBV5-1 and TRBJ1-2, reads KAGVTQTPRYLIKTRGQQVTLSCSPISGHRSVSWYQQTPGQGLQFLFEYFSETQRNKGNFPGRFSGRQFSNSRSEMNVSTLELGDSALYLCASSLGGTNYGYTFGSGTRLTVV.